One sample yielded the 10 T cell receptor beta chains listed below, sequenced in a study of Graves' ophthalmopathy and Graves' hyperthyroidism. Amplification from RNA transcripts yielded the TCR beta CDR3 regions. In the first round, RT-PCR was carried out with HTBI primers, and a multiplex PCR formed the second round. TCRdb called the multiplex PCR reads again in MiXCR, with one record for every CDR3 protein. The profile shows nearly 400,000 distinct CDR3 sequences, about 18% of them singletons. Sequencing was done on a sample of peripheral blood. The receptors were gathered from a woman younger than 30 with Graves' ophthalmopathy.

This chain links TRBV28 with TRBJ2-2; 11 nucleotides line up with TRBD2. Germline V gene lookup returns CDR1 MDHEN and CDR2 SYDVKM. V lost 4 bases and J lost 5; bases outside the gene matches: 3. This CDR3 comprises 15 residues. The CDR3 region has the DNA TGTGCCAGCAGTTCTAGCGGGAGGAGTACCGGGGAGCTGTTTTTT. Protein sequence: CASSSSGRSTGELFF.

This clonotype was counted at least ten times. V is TRBV6-5 and J is TRBJ2-4; 7 bases align to TRBD2. Trimming cost V 2 bases and J 0 bases; bases outside gene matches: 16. Germline-derived CDR1 and CDR2 are MNHEY and SVGAGI. The CDR3 covers 20 residues. Here the CDR3 reads CASSYPETSRGELAKNIQYF. The CDR3 DNA follows: TGTGCCAGCAGTTACCCGGAGACGAGTCGGGGGGAACTAGCCAAAAACATTCAGTACTTC.

This chain links TRBV13 with TRBJ2-7; D is ambiguous. The V gene lost 4 bases and the J gene lost 3 bases, with 13 bases spanning the gap. Germline CDR1 PRHDT, CDR2 FYEKMQ (reference sequence). CDR3 length: 14 amino acids. In nucleotides, the CDR3 is TGTGCCAGCAGCTCCGGGCTCCAAGGCTACGAGCAGTACTTC. It translates to CASSSGLQGYEQYF.

This clonotype has ten or more counts. The chain couples TRBV11-2 to TRBJ1-1, with 7 bases matching TRBD1. CDR1 SGHAT and CDR2 FQNNGV come from the germline V gene. The V and J ends lost 2 bases and 1 base, in that order; junction bases with no gene match: 10. CDR3 length: 17 residues. CDR3 in DNA: TGTGCCAGCAGCTTAAGGGGACAGAGCATGTCGAACACTGAAGCTTTCTTT. Amino acids: CASSLRGQSMSNTEAFF.

J is TRBJ1-5 and V is TRBV6-4; 7 positions agree with TRBD1. The CDR3 runs to 14 residues. The V and J ends lost 3 bases and 7 bases, in that order; junction bases with no gene match: 6. The germline CDR1 and CDR2 sequences are MRHNA and SNTAGT. The CDR3, as DNA: TGTGCCAGCAGTGAAGAAGGGGGCGCCCAGCCCCAGCATTTT. Its translation is CASSEEGGAQPQHF.

The chain is built from TRBV12-3 or TRBV12-4 and TRBJ1-5, with 7 bases aligning to TRBD1. This CDR3 comprises 14 residues. V shed 8 bases, J shed 4 bases, and the junction held 8 bases outside the gene matches. Here the CDR3 reads CASAPGTVNQPQHF. DNA of the CDR3: TGTGCCAGCGCTCCCGGGACAGTGAATCAGCCCCAGCATTTT.

The sample holds many counts of this clonotype. This sequence joins TRBV27 and TRBJ2-2, with 7 bases that match TRBD1. CDR3 length equals 16 residues. V shed 3 bases and J 5 bases; nucleotides not matched to a gene: 9. Germline loops: CDR1 MNHEY, CDR2 SMNVEV (reference sequence). CDR3 sequence reads: CASSFGTVATTGELFF. The CDR3 region has the DNA TGTGCCAGCAGTTTTGGGACAGTGGCGACGACCGGGGAGCTGTTTTTT.

In regard to this clonotype: A much larger clone sits a single nucleotide away, making a read error possible. The chain couples TRBV12-3 or TRBV12-4 to TRBJ1-1; 9 bases are a match to TRBD1. The CDR3 spans 16 residues. The CDR3 reads CASSPGTGHLNTEALF. CDR3 nucleotides: TGTGCCAGCTCACCCGGGACAGGGCACTTGAACACTGAAGCTTTATTT.

This clonotype appeared many times. The rearrangement joins TRBV6-2 or TRBV6-3 to TRBJ2-7; TRBD2 aligns across 11 bases. In germline, CDR1 is MNHEY, CDR2 SVGEGT. CDR3 length: 16 residues. The trim removed 3 bases at V and 5 bases at J, leaving 9 bases unmatched. The CDR3 region is CASSYRGTSGTDEQYF. CDR3 nucleotides: TGTGCCAGCAGTTATCGAGGGACTAGCGGTACTGACGAGCAGTACTTC.

At least ten counts were recorded for this clonotype. The rearrangement uses TRBV5-6 and TRBJ1-1, with TRBD1 as a possible D gene (5 bases). This CDR3 comprises 15 residues. CDR1 and CDR2 (germline): SGHDT, YYEEEE. V was shortened by 1 base and J by 1 base, with 11 bases between the two germline ends. CDR3 in DNA: TGTGCCAGCAGCTTGAATACAGGATCGAACACTGAAGCTTTCTTT. Residues: CASSLNTGSNTEAFF.